This T cell receptor (beta chain) was recorded in a study of T cells in Graves' hyperthyroidism and ophthalmopathy. Study summary: Peripheral blood was collected at initial diagnosis, before any treatment.

The V segment lost 5 bases and the J segment 8 bases; nucleotides outside the gene matches: 8. This CDR3 comprises 14 residues. In germline, CDR1 is SEHNR, CDR2 FQNEAQ (reference sequence). With regard to this clonotype: Its antigen is undetermined.

Study results and limitations: The model foresaw ophthalmopathy a median about 6.5 months prior to onset.

Amplified TCR beta CDR3 regions came from RNA transcripts. First-round RT-PCR targeting the TCR CDR3 was performed with the HTBI primer set. Via MiXCR, TCRdb re-called the multiplex PCR reads, giving one row per CDR3 protein. Found here are 30,000 to 35,000 distinct CDR3 sequences, about 52% of them singletons; the top ten hold 20% to 30%. The sample consisted of blood. This clonotype was obtained from a woman aged 35 to 49 with Graves' ophthalmopathy. The J gene is TRBJ1-4, the V gene TRBV7-9; TRBD1 aligns across 7 bases. CDR3 protein: CASSQRQGGEKLFF. The CDR3 region has the DNA TGTGCCAGCAGCCAGAGACAGGGAGGCGAAAAACTGTTTTTT.